These 14 T cell receptor beta chains share one sample of origin, sequenced in a study of chemoradiotherapy in HPV16-positive cancers. Produced via immunoSEQ multiplex PCR; TCRdb's table is partial and in-frame only. The data show 40,000 to 65,000 clones, roughly nine tenths seen once. The sequencing used blood, collected from a patient who underwent chemoradiotherapy. The receptors originated from a human donor with HPV-associated anogenital cancer.

The chain joins TRBV5-1 to TRBJ1-2; the match to TRBD1 covers 7 bases. Germline V gene lookup returns CDR1 SGHRS and CDR2 YFSETQ. V lost 0 bases, J lost 2 bases, and 4 bases stayed unmatched. The CDR3 runs to 15 residues. CDR3 nucleotides: TGCGCCAGCAGCTTGGAAGGGGGCCGAAACTATGGCTACACCTTC. Protein product: CASSLEGGRNYGYTF.

This chain links TRBV6-1 with TRBJ2-1; the match to TRBD2 covers 9 bases. The CDR3 spans 17 residues. The J segment lost 1 base and the V segment lost 1 base, leaving 5 bases of the junction unmatched. In germline, CDR1 is MNHNS, CDR2 SASEGT. The CDR3 sequence: CASSEGFSGGSYNEQFF. DNA for the CDR3: TGTGCCAGCAGTGAAGGGTTTAGCGGGGGTTCCTACAATGAGCAGTTCTTC.

This chain links TRBV6-5 with TRBJ2-7; 8 bases align to TRBD2. The V gene's germline CDR1 is MNHEY and CDR2 SVGAGI. V lost 4 bases and J lost 4; bases outside the gene matches: 12. The CDR3 consists of 16 residues. DNA for the CDR3: TGTGCCAGCAGTTCCGCCCCTTTCGCGGGGGGTTACGAGCAGTACTTC. As protein: CASSSAPFAGGYEQYF.

The chain carries TRBV5-1 and TRBJ2-3, with D unclear. The germline gives CDR1 SGHRS, CDR2 YFSETQ. V lost 4 bases, J lost 5 bases, and 26 bases lay in between. The CDR3 loop spans 18 amino acids. The CDR3 DNA is TGCGCCAGCAGCCCCTTGGGTGGGGTGAGCCAAACCCTAGATACGCAGTATTTT. This gives the protein CASSPLGGVSQTLDTQYF.

The gene calls are TRBV6-5 and TRBJ2-7; unclear D gene. The CDR3 has 14 amino acids. Trimming shortened V by 2 bases and J by 2 bases, and 10 bases separated the two germline ends. CDR1 is MNHEY, CDR2 SVGAGI, per germline. The CDR3 nucleotides are TGTGCCAGCAGTTACGCAGGTGATACCTACGAGCAGTACTTC. As protein: CASSYAGDTYEQYF.

The gene calls are TRBV6-1 and TRBJ2-2; 7 nucleotides match TRBD2. The CDR3 contains 15 residues. Germline V gene lookup returns CDR1 MNHNS and CDR2 SASEGT. V trimming: 3 bases; J trimming: 4 bases; junction bases outside the gene matches: 5. The DNA for the CDR3 is TGTGCCAGCAGTGAGGGGGGGATGGGCACCGGGGAGCTGTTTTTT. This gives the protein CASSEGGMGTGELFF.

CDR3 region: CASSVGSGAAETQYF. CDR3 nucleotide sequence: TGTGCCAGCAGCGTAGGGTCGGGAGCTGCAGAGACCCAGTACTTC. V is TRBV9 and J is TRBJ2-5; D perhaps matches TRBD2 (6 bases). The V gene's germline CDR1 is SGDLS and CDR2 YYNGEE. The CDR3 length is 15 residues. V shed 0 bases and J shed 4 bases, with 13 bases lying between them.

The chain uses TRBV5-6 and TRBJ2-3; 9 bases match TRBD1. Germline V lookup: CDR1 SGHDT, CDR2 YYEEEE. The CDR3 runs to 14 residues. After removal of 6 bases from V and 4 bases from J, the junction contained 6 bases not matched to a gene. The CDR3 loop reads CASTPQGAADTQYF. The DNA for the CDR3 is TGTGCCAGCACACCACAGGGGGCGGCAGATACGCAGTATTTT.

The table lists this clone with a count of one. This chain connects TRBV27 to TRBJ1-1; TRBD1 is a possible D gene (6 bases). The ends were cut back, 0 bases at V and 0 bases at J, with 8 bases in the middle. The germline V gene has CDR1 MNHEY and CDR2 SMNVEV (reference sequence). The CDR3 spans 15 residues. The CDR3 sequence is CASSLSTGLNTEAFF. Written as DNA, the CDR3 is TGTGCCAGCAGTTTATCGACAGGTTTGAACACTGAAGCTTTCTTT.

The V and J genes are TRBV7-2 and TRBJ2-1; the D gene is possibly TRBD1 (6 bases). Germline V gene sequence: CDR1 SGHTA, CDR2 FQGNSA. The CDR3 is made up of 13 amino acids. V lost 6 bases and J lost 7, with 13 bases in between. The CDR3 DNA reads as TGTGCCAGCAGTCCAAAACAGGGAAATGAGCAGTTCTTC. Protein sequence: CASSPKQGNEQFF.

The V and J genes are TRBV19 and TRBJ1-2; unclear D gene. The germline V and J ends were trimmed by 5 bases and 8 bases, with 12 bases remaining between them. CDR1 and CDR2 from the germline V gene are LNHDA and SQIVND (reference sequence). This CDR3 contains 12 residues. The CDR3 region has the DNA TGTGCCAGTAGTGCCCCGGGGTGGGGCTACACCTTC. Translating gives CASSAPGWGYTF.

Only a few counts were recorded for this clone. The gene calls are TRBV15 and TRBJ2-7; 12 bases are a match to TRBD1. Germline CDR1 LNHNV, CDR2 YYDKDF (reference sequence). The ends lost 0 bases at V and 6 bases at J; junction bases unmatched: 9. This CDR3 contains 17 residues. This chain's CDR3 is CATSRDGSGQGAGEQYF. The CDR3 nucleotides are TGTGCCACCAGCAGAGATGGGTCGGGACAGGGGGCCGGCGAGCAGTACTTC.

The CDR3 nucleotides read TGTGCCAGCGGGGGGCCCAATTCACCCCTCCACTTT. Amino acids: CASGGPNSPLHF. The chain recombines TRBV9 with TRBJ1-6; tentative D call: TRBD1 (6 bases). V lost 7 bases to trimming and J lost 7 bases, with 9 bases between them. Per the germline V gene, CDR1 is SGDLS and CDR2 is YYNGEE. The CDR3 runs 12 residues.

The rearrangement joins TRBV30 to TRBJ2-5; the D gene is possibly TRBD2 (6 bases). This CDR3 has 15 residues. CDR1 and CDR2 from the germline V gene are GTSNPN and SVGIG (reference sequence). V dropped 1 base and J dropped 0 bases, with 12 bases sitting between them. The CDR3 sequence: CAWSGGLQYQETQYF. CDR3 nucleotide sequence: TGTGCCTGGAGTGGGGGACTTCAGTACCAAGAGACCCAGTACTTC.